A single TCR beta chain is shown here with its context. Its target is not known. This record comes from a study of T cells in Graves' hyperthyroidism and ophthalmopathy. Findings and limits, study-wide: Progression to ophthalmopathy was predicted a median of roughly 6.6 months early.

Over 18 months, lack of ophthalmopathy progression marked Graves' hyperthyroidism as stable. Exclusion of a patient resulted from uncontrolled infection, other autoimmune disease, pregnancy or lactation. Together with thyroid ultrasound, orbital computed tomography, serum thyroxine and TRAb, clinical symptoms were used for diagnoses. Researchers amplified the TCR beta CDR3 regions from RNA transcripts. In the first-round RT-PCR of the TCR CDR3, the HTBI primer set was used. TCRdb analysed the multiplex PCR reads with MiXCR anew, one entry per CDR3 protein. Among 530,000 or so distinct CDR3 sequences listed, 46% were seen once. Sequenced: peripheral blood or thyroid tissue (not recorded which). The clonotype originates from a woman under 30 with Graves' hyperthyroidism.

CDR3 coding DNA: TGTGCCACCAGATCGGGACTAGCGGGAGACCCCTACGAGCAGTACTTC. This gives the protein CATRSGLAGDPYEQYF. V usage is TRBV15 and J usage is TRBJ2-7; 14 bases are shared with TRBD2. The V gene end was trimmed by 6 bases and the J gene end by 2 bases; junction bases not matched to a gene: 6. This CDR3 region has 16 residues. Germline lookup yields CDR1 LNHNV and CDR2 YYDKDF (reference sequence).